These 12 T cell receptor beta chains were sequenced from one sample in a study of blood T cell repertoires in COVID-19. Measured with immunoSEQ multiplex PCR; TCRdb has only the in-frame clones, and not every one. The sample lists about 130,000 clones; roughly 79% were seen once. Sequencing was performed on peripheral blood. These receptors were taken from a human donor in a cohort sampled during active COVID-19.

Many counts were recorded for this clone. J is TRBJ1-4 and V is TRBV2; tentative D call: TRBD1 (5 bases). Germline CDR1 and CDR2: SNHLY and FYNNEI. There are 15 residues in the CDR3. V lost 0 bases to trimming and J lost 5 bases, with 10 bases between them. The CDR3, as DNA: TGTGCCAGCAGTGAAGCAGCAGGGATGAATGAAAAACTGTTTTTT. It yields the protein CASSEAAGMNEKLFF. The entire variable domain, with the rest obtained from reference TRBV2 and TRBJ1-4, is as follows: EPEVTQTPSHQVTQMGQEVILRCVPISNHLYFYWYRQILGQKVEFLVSFYNNEISEKSEIFDDQFSVERPDGSNFTLKIRSTKLEDSAMYFCASSEAAGMNEKLFFGSGTQLSVL.

The chain combines TRBV19 with TRBJ1-6, with D perhaps TRBD1 (5 bases). The V end lost 5 bases, the J end lost 10 bases, and 18 bases lay between the germline ends. CDR3 length equals 15 residues. In germline, CDR1 is LNHDA, CDR2 SQIVND (reference sequence). CDR3 sequence: CASSPPGLNGSPLHF. CDR3 nucleotides: TGTGCCAGTAGTCCCCCAGGGTTAAATGGCTCACCCCTCCACTTT.

This clone was seen a handful of times. The V call is TRBV27, the J call TRBJ2-3; tentative D call: TRBD2 (6 bases). With 2 bases removed from V and 2 bases from J, the gap between germline ends came to 11 bases. Germline assignment: CDR1 MNHEY and CDR2 SMNVEV (reference sequence). This CDR3 spans 15 amino acids. This chain's CDR3 is CASSLRGLYTDTQYF. The CDR3 nucleotides read TGTGCCAGCAGTTTACGGGGACTCTACACAGATACGCAGTATTTT.

This clone was seen only a few times. This rearrangement joins TRBV30 to TRBJ1-6, with D perhaps matching TRBD1 (5 bases). Germline CDR1 GTSNPN, CDR2 SVGIG (reference sequence). The CDR3 sequence is 13 residues long. Deletions cut 6 bases from V and 7 bases from J, with 13 bases between. As DNA, the CDR3 is TGTGCCTGCCCGGGTGACAGAAATTCACCCCTCCACTTT. It yields the protein CACPGDRNSPLHF.

The chain has TRBV7-9 and TRBJ2-7, with 10 nucleotides matching TRBD2. Germline lookup yields CDR1 SEHNR and CDR2 FQNEAQ (reference sequence). The length of the CDR3 is 14 residues. The J segment lost 1 base and the V segment lost 6 bases, leaving 3 bases of the junction unmatched. In nucleotides, the CDR3 is TGTGCCAGCAGTATGACTAGCGGGTCCTACGAGCAGTACTTC. Its translation is CASSMTSGSYEQYF.

This clone was recorded only once. This chain connects TRBV5-4 to TRBJ2-7; TRBD2 is a possible D gene (6 bases). V shed 0 bases and J shed 3 bases, with 13 bases lying between them. The CDR3 is 15 amino acids. Germline-derived CDR1 and CDR2 are SGHNT and YYREEE (reference sequence). The CDR3 DNA reads TGTGCCAGCAGCTTGGTGGGGAGCGGGTTCTACGAGCAGTACTTC. Its translation: CASSLVGSGFYEQYF.

This clone was found once. The rearrangement links TRBV28 to TRBJ2-7; TRBD2 matches at 7 bases. V dropped 7 bases and J dropped 2; count of bases not matched to a gene: 11. Germline V CDR1 and CDR2: MDHEN, SYDVKM. This CDR3 spans 15 amino acids. The CDR3 loop is CASIKAGRGAYEQYF. CDR3 in DNA: TGTGCCAGCATCAAGGCGGGACGGGGGGCCTACGAGCAGTACTTC.

J is TRBJ2-7 and V is TRBV18, with D maybe TRBD1 (6 bases). From germline, CDR1 is KGHSH and CDR2 LQKENI. The V end was cut by 3 bases, the J end by 5 bases, with 11 bases between. This CDR3 comprises 13 residues. The CDR3 sequence is CASSPGRGDEQYF. The CDR3 DNA reads TGTGCCAGCTCACCTGGCAGGGGCGACGAGCAGTACTTC.

CDR3 in DNA: TGTGCCACCAGCAGAGTACTGCAGGGGGCTCAAGAGACCCAGTACTTC. As protein: CATSRVLQGAQETQYF. The genes are TRBV15 and TRBJ2-5, with 8 bases identical to TRBD1. There are 16 residues in the CDR3. The V and J ends lost 1 base and 2 bases, in that order; junction bases with no gene match: 6. Looked up from germline, CDR1 is LNHNV and CDR2 is YYDKDF (reference sequence).

The J gene is TRBJ1-2, the V gene TRBV4-2; 7 bases are shared with TRBD1. The CDR3 runs to 15 residues. With 4 bases clipped from V and 5 bases from J, the junction kept 10 bases outside the gene matches. Per the germline V gene, CDR1 is LGHNA and CDR2 is YNFKEQ. The CDR3 DNA reads as TGTGCCAGCAGCCCCTACCGACAGGGTGGTTATGGCTACACCTTC. Its translation is CASSPYRQGGYGYTF.

This clone was recorded once. The rearrangement links TRBV7-3 to TRBJ2-2; 8 bases are a match to TRBD2. V was clipped by 2 bases and J by 5 bases; unmatched bases: 4. CDR1 is SGHTA and CDR2 is FQGTGA in the germline V gene. This CDR3 has 15 amino acids. The DNA of the CDR3 is TGTGCCAGCAGCTTAGGGACTAGTAGTACCGGGGAGCTGTTTTTT. This encodes CASSLGTSSTGELFF.

The rearrangement uses TRBV12-5 and TRBJ1-5, with D possibly matching TRBD1 (6 bases). The CDR3 sequence is 15 residues long. Trimming stripped 10 bases from V and 1 base from J, with 17 bases between. Germline assignment: CDR1 LGHNT and CDR2 FRNRAP. This CDR3 is CATSPRGGSNQPQHF. The CDR3 region has the DNA TGTGCTACCTCCCCCAGGGGTGGCAGCAATCAGCCCCAGCATTTT.